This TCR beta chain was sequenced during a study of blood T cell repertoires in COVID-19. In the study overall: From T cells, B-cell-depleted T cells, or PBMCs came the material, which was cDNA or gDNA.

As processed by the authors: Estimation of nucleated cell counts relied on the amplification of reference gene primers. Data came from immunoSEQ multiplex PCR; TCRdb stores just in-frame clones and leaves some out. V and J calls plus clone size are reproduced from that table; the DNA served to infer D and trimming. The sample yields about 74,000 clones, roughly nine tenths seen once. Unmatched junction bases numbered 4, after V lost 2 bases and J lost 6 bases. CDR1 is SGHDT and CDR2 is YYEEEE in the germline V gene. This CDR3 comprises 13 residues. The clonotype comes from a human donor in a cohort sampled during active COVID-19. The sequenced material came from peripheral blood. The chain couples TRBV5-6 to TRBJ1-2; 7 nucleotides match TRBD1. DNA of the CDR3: TGTGCCAGCAGCTTAGACAGGGTAAATGGCTACACCTTC. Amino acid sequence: CASSLDRVNGYTF.